The 28 T cell receptor beta chains below were found in one sample sequenced in a study of blood T cell repertoires in COVID-19. The assay was immunoSEQ multiplex PCR, and TCRdb's table has in-frame clones only and misses some. The sample carries 250,000 or so clones, approximately 86% recorded once. The sample was PBMCs or T cells enriched from blood (not recorded which). These receptors originate from a woman between 25 and 40 years old with acute COVID-19.

This chain uses TRBV7-9 with TRBJ2-1; 11 bases align to TRBD2. Germline V lookup: CDR1 SEHNR, CDR2 FQNEAQ (reference sequence). CDR3 length equals 18 residues. The ends lost 5 bases at V and 9 bases at J; junction bases unmatched: 18. For the CDR3, the DNA is TGTGCCAGCAGCCTTCTAATCTTCGGGCTAGCGGGGGGCGGTGAGCAGTTCTTC. Translated, it gives CASSLLIFGLAGGGEQFF.

There are many counts of this clone. The CDR3 region is CASRFTVDSPLHF. Written as DNA, the CDR3 is TGTGCCAGCAGATTTACTGTTGATTCACCCCTCCACTTT. This rearrangement joins TRBV6-5 to TRBJ1-6; D is uncertain. Looked up from germline, CDR1 is MNHEY and CDR2 is SVGAGI. The CDR3 totals 13 residues. The V gene lost 6 bases and the J gene lost 8 bases, with 11 bases spanning the gap.

The genes are TRBV5-4 and TRBJ1-3; possibly TRBD1 for D (5 bases). V lost 0 bases to trimming and J lost 2 bases, with 6 bases between them. Germline values: CDR1 SGHNT, CDR2 YYREEE (reference sequence). This CDR3 is 14 amino acids long. Here the CDR3 DNA reads TGTGCCAGCAGCTTGGCAGGGCCTGGAAACACCATATATTTT. Amino acids: CASSLAGPGNTIYF.

V gene TRBV5-6 combines with J gene TRBJ2-5, with D perhaps matching TRBD1 (6 bases). The CDR3 consists of 14 residues. CDR1 and CDR2 from the germline V gene are SGHDT and YYEEEE. V lost 2 bases to trimming and J lost 3 bases, with 11 bases between them. The CDR3 sequence is CASSFGTPEETQYF. As DNA, the CDR3 is TGTGCCAGCAGCTTCGGGACACCTGAAGAGACCCAGTACTTC. The whole variable domain, remainder taken from reference TRBV5-6 and TRBJ2-5, is DAGVTQSPTHLIKTRGQQVTLRCSPKSGHDTVSWYQQALGQGPQFIFQYYEEEERQRGNFPDRFSGHQFPNYSSELNVNALLLGDSALYLCASSFGTPEETQYFGPGTRLLVL.

V gene TRBV18 combines with J gene TRBJ2-7; 7 bases map to TRBD1. The germline CDR1 and CDR2 sequences are KGHSH and LQKENI. The trim removed 4 bases at V and 7 bases at J, leaving 10 bases unmatched. This CDR3 is built from 14 residues. CDR3 loop: CASSLGQAPVEQYF. CDR3 sequence (DNA): TGTGCCAGCTCACTCGGACAGGCACCTGTAGAGCAGTACTTC.

The chain links TRBV20-1 to TRBJ2-7; D might be TRBD1 (7 bases). The V end lost 3 bases, the J end lost 5 bases, and 14 bases lay between the germline ends. The CDR3 spans 13 residues. Germline CDR1 DFQATT, CDR2 SNEGSKA (reference sequence). In DNA form, the CDR3 reads TGCAGTGCTAGTGGGCAGGGGGGTCACGAGCAGTACTTC. Residues: CSASGQGGHEQYF.

V usage is TRBV6-5 and J usage is TRBJ2-7; 12 bases agree with TRBD1. Losses at the gene ends were 6 bases for V and 6 bases for J; bases not matched to a gene: 6. Looked up from germline, CDR1 is MNHEY and CDR2 is SVGAGI. This CDR3 spans 14 amino acids. For the CDR3, the DNA is TGTGCCAGCAGGCAGGGACAGGGGGCCCTCGAGCAGTACTTC. Encoded protein: CASRQGQGALEQYF.

The chain joins TRBV7-8 to TRBJ1-4; D remains unclear. Trimming pared 1 base from V and 5 bases from J, leaving 5 bases between. The CDR3 spans 13 residues. The germline CDR1 and CDR2 sequences are SGHVS and FQNEAQ. The CDR3 loop is CASSLDGNEKLFF. As DNA, the CDR3 is TGTGCCAGCAGCTTAGACGGGAATGAAAAACTGTTTTTT.

The chain combines TRBV27 with TRBJ1-4; D is unresolved. Germline CDR1 and CDR2: MNHEY and SMNVEV (reference sequence). Trimming left V 4 bases short and J 5 bases short, with 8 bases between. The CDR3 loop spans 13 amino acids. The CDR3 DNA follows: TGTGCCAGCAGTTCGAGGCAAAATGAAAAACTGTTTTTT. This codes for CASSSRQNEKLFF.

This clone was seen a single time. The rearrangement uses TRBV7-2 and TRBJ2-1; possible D gene TRBD2, 7 bases. There are 15 residues in the CDR3. Looked up from germline, CDR1 is SGHTA and CDR2 is FQGNSA. The V and J ends lost 1 base and 12 bases respectively, with 19 bases between them. CDR3 loop: CASSLGGRGRRWQFF. The CDR3 DNA is TGTGCCAGCAGCTTAGGGGGGCGGGGGCGTAGGTGGCAGTTCTTC.

This rearrangement joins TRBV27 to TRBJ2-7; 7 positions agree with TRBD1. The CDR3 length is 17 residues. The germline V gene encodes CDR1 MNHEY and CDR2 SMNVEV (reference sequence). Losses at the gene ends were 1 base for V and 1 base for J; bases not matched to a gene: 10. This CDR3 reads CASSLYFPGQISYEQYF. As DNA, the CDR3 is TGTGCCAGCAGTTTATATTTTCCGGGACAGATTTCCTACGAGCAGTACTTC.

V usage is TRBV18 and J usage is TRBJ1-4, with a possible D match to TRBD1 (6 bases). The CDR3 runs 15 residues. The germline V gene encodes CDR1 KGHSH and CDR2 LQKENI. V lost 3 bases, J lost 7 bases, and 15 bases lay in between. CDR3 sequence reads: CASSPDILGGEKLFF. For the CDR3, the DNA is TGTGCCAGCTCACCGGACATCCTAGGGGGTGAAAAACTGTTTTTT.

V is TRBV3-1 (or the pseudogene TRBV3-2) and J is TRBJ2-1; 7 nucleotides agree with TRBD2. Germline-derived CDR1 and CDR2 are LGHDT and YNNKEL (reference sequence). The V gene end was trimmed by 4 bases and the J gene end by 8 bases; junction bases not matched to a gene: 8. The CDR3 length is 14 residues. The DNA for the CDR3 is TGTGCCAGCAGCCGGATCGGGACTACTTATGAGCAGTTCTTC. Amino acids: CASSRIGTTYEQFF.

The chain combines TRBV5-1 with TRBJ2-7, with 9 bases identical to TRBD1. CDR3 length: 13 amino acids. V lost 8 bases, J lost 2 bases, and 5 bases stayed unmatched. CDR1 is SGHRS and CDR2 is YFSETQ in the germline V gene. The CDR3 coding sequence is TGCGCCAGGACCCGGGACAGGGCCTACGAGCAGTACTTC. It yields the protein CARTRDRAYEQYF. The full variable domain, rest sourced from reference TRBV5-1 and TRBJ2-7, is KAGVTQTPRYLIKTRGQQVTLSCSPISGHRSVSWYQQTPGQGLQFLFEYFSETQRNKGNFPGRFSGRQFSNSRSEMNVSTLELGDSALYLCARTRDRAYEQYFGPGTRLTVT.

The J gene is TRBJ2-7, the V gene TRBV11-2, with TRBD2 as a possible D gene (6 bases). Looked up from germline, CDR1 is SGHAT and CDR2 is FQNNGV. V shed 1 base and J shed 6 bases, with 19 bases lying between them. The CDR3 runs to 16 residues. CDR3 sequence: CASSLVRGAGGFEQYF. CDR3 DNA: TGTGCCAGCAGCTTAGTGAGGGGAGCCGGGGGTTTCGAGCAGTACTTC.

V is TRBV18 and J is TRBJ2-1; tentatively, D is TRBD1 (5 bases). V shed 3 bases and J shed 5 bases, with 11 bases lying between them. The CDR3 is made up of 14 amino acids. Looked up from germline, CDR1 is KGHSH and CDR2 is LQKENI. The chain's CDR3 is CASSPGWTNNEQFF. The CDR3 bases are TGTGCCAGCTCACCCGGGTGGACAAACAATGAGCAGTTCTTC.

The rearrangement joins TRBV11-2 to TRBJ1-6; 7 bases align to TRBD1. The CDR3 is 17 amino acids. The germline CDR1 and CDR2 sequences are SGHAT and FQNNGV. V dropped 8 bases and J dropped 0; count of bases not matched to a gene: 10. The CDR3 nucleotides are TGTGCCAGCCAGAATACAGGGGACAGCTCCTATAATTCACCCCTCCACTTT. Residues: CASQNTGDSSYNSPLHF. Supplemented by reference TRBV11-2 and TRBJ1-6, the full variable domain reads EAGVAQSPRYKIIEKRQSVAFWCNPISGHATLYWYQQILGQGPKLLIQFQNNGVVDDSQLPKDRFSAERLKGVDSTLKIQPAKLEDSAVYLCASQNTGDSSYNSPLHFGNGTRLTVT.

The V call is TRBV6-6, the J call TRBJ2-3; TRBD1 matches at 7 bases. The CDR3 consists of 16 residues. V trimming: 6 bases; J trimming: 3 bases; junction bases outside the gene matches: 12. Germline CDR1 MNHNY, CDR2 SVGAGI (reference sequence). The CDR3 DNA is TGTGCCAGCAGCTATCTTTTAGGGGGCAGGACAGATACGCAGTATTTT. Its translation: CASSYLLGGRTDTQYF.

This sequence joins TRBV7-2 and TRBJ2-7, with 7 bases fitting TRBD1. This CDR3 spans 16 amino acids. The germline V gene has CDR1 SGHTA and CDR2 FQGNSA. J was trimmed by 1 base and V by 1 base; bases with no gene match: 7. The CDR3 sequence is CASSLDLPTGSYEQYF. The CDR3 DNA reads as TGTGCCAGCAGCTTAGATCTTCCGACAGGGTCCTACGAGCAGTACTTC.

The chain couples TRBV4-1 to TRBJ2-3, with 13 bases lining up with TRBD2. Per germline, CDR1 MGHRA and CDR2 YSYEKL. The CDR3 is 18 amino acids. With V trimmed by 4 bases and J by 5 bases, 12 bases remained unmatched. DNA of the CDR3: TGCGCCAGCAGCCGAACCAGCCTAGGACTAGCGGGGGAAGATACGCAGTATTTT. Protein: CASSRTSLGLAGEDTQYF.

CDR3 nucleotides: TGCGCCAGCAGCCCGTGGGGGCGGGGGAACACAGATACGCAGTATTTT. This translates into CASSPWGRGNTDTQYF. V gene TRBV4-1 combines with J gene TRBJ2-3; tentatively, D is TRBD2 (7 bases). The CDR3 length is 16 residues. Germline V CDR1 and CDR2: MGHRA, YSYEKL. V gave up 4 bases and J gave up 2 bases, with 16 bases separating them.

The V gene is TRBV2, the J gene TRBJ1-3; D is unclear. The CDR3 runs 16 residues. The ends were cut back, 1 base at V and 0 bases at J, with 10 bases in the middle. Germline V gene lookup returns CDR1 SNHLY and CDR2 FYNNEI. This CDR3 reads CASSEDSSHSGNTIYF. For the CDR3, the DNA is TGTGCCAGCAGTGAAGATAGCTCCCACTCTGGAAACACCATATATTTT. Combining the CDR3 with reference TRBV2 and TRBJ1-3 gives the whole variable domain EPEVTQTPSHQVTQMGQEVILRCVPISNHLYFYWYRQILGQKVEFLVSFYNNEISEKSEIFDDQFSVERPDGSNFTLKIRSTKLEDSAMYFCASSEDSSHSGNTIYFGEGSWLTVV.

J is TRBJ1-1 and V is TRBV12-3 or TRBV12-4; D not certain. V was trimmed by 7 bases and J by 7 bases, leaving 10 bases between them. The CDR3 runs to 11 residues. CDR3: CASMAGVEAFF. The DNA of the CDR3 is TGTGCCAGCATGGCCGGGGTTGAAGCTTTCTTT.

This sequence joins TRBV3-1 (or the pseudogene TRBV3-2) and TRBJ2-5; 9 bases fit TRBD2. V was clipped by 2 bases and J by 4 bases; unmatched bases: 5. Germline CDR1 is LGHDT and CDR2 is YNNKEL (reference sequence). This CDR3 spans 15 amino acids. CDR3 DNA: TGTGCCAGCAGCCAATTCGGCGGGGGGGCAGAGACCCAGTACTTC. Amino acid sequence: CASSQFGGGAETQYF.

The V call is TRBV7-9, the J call TRBJ1-1; D remains unclear. Germline lookup yields CDR1 SEHNR and CDR2 FQNEAQ (reference sequence). This CDR3 spans 17 amino acids. The V end lost 5 bases, the J end lost 1 base, and 20 bases lay between the germline ends. DNA for the CDR3: TGTGCCAGCAGCAACCCTAATCACTTAAGCCCGAACACTGAAGCTTTCTTT. Its translation: CASSNPNHLSPNTEAFF.

The J gene is TRBJ1-6, the V gene TRBV27; TRBD1 is a possible D gene (6 bases). Germline CDR1 and CDR2: MNHEY and SMNVEV (reference sequence). V lost 2 bases, J lost 9 bases, and 11 bases lay in between. The CDR3 is made up of 14 amino acids. The CDR3 loop is CASSLVQGFSPLHF. The CDR3 nucleotides are TGTGCCAGCAGTTTAGTACAGGGATTTTCACCCCTCCACTTT.

The rearrangement joins TRBV4-3 to TRBJ2-7, with D possibly being TRBD2 (7 bases). This CDR3 spans 15 amino acids. V was trimmed by 4 bases and J by 4 bases, leaving 17 bases between them. Germline V gene sequence: CDR1 LGHNA, CDR2 YSLEER. CDR3 sequence: CASSLGRGGIYEQYF. In DNA form, the CDR3 reads TGCGCCAGCAGCCTAGGGAGGGGGGGCATTTACGAGCAGTACTTC.

V and J are TRBV19 and TRBJ1-1, with D perhaps TRBD1 (5 bases). Germline CDR1 reads LNHDA; CDR2 reads SQIVND (reference sequence). V gave up 5 bases and J gave up 0 bases, with 16 bases separating them. The CDR3 loop spans 16 amino acids. The CDR3 reads CASSLTGTPMNTEAFF. The CDR3, as DNA: TGTGCCAGTAGTCTCACAGGTACACCCATGAACACTGAAGCTTTCTTT.